This T cell receptor (beta chain) was sequenced during a study of blood T cells in healthy people across ages (dated by TCRdb to the mid-2010s). With regard to the full study: Template switching captured roughly one uniquely barcoded TCR beta cDNA molecule per two T cells in model experiments. Using the same blood draw, the study looked at two additional independent replicas of 1 million unique cDNA reads for two donors, one aged 18 to 29 and the other aged 80 or older. Four age groups were formed from the donors: young (average approximately 15 years), middle-aged (more than 35), aged (62) and long-lived (more than 75). To track age-related changes in TCR beta repertoire diversity, the study relied on deep sequencing normalized with unique cDNA molecular identifiers.

This clonotype was detected a few times. Its antigen is unknown. Per-nucleotide qualities are absent, and no much larger clonotype sits a single base away. Systemically healthy Caucasian individuals from Russia, some 36 in total and aged about 6 to 95 years, were included as donors. Around 10 milliliters of peripheral blood were collected from each donor into EDTA-treated Vacutainer tubes. Ficoll-Paque density-gradient centrifugation was used to isolate PBMCs, with at least 7 million obtained per sample. Trizol reagent was used to extract total RNA from the PBMCs, yielding at least 6 micrograms per sample. For every donor, an aliquot of PBMCs went through flow cytometry to measure the percentages of naive CD45RAhigh/CD27high T cells. The paper's findings and limits, for the study overall: Donor CMV infection status was unknown, potentially confounding age-related changes in expanded clonotypes. Observed TCR beta diversity per million T cells fell roughly linearly with age, and a significant reduction was already apparent by age about 38. Conclusive comparison of naive and antigen-experienced compartments was prevented by the profiling of bulk unsorted PBMCs. Compared with the aged group, more naive CD4+ T cells, fewer expanded clones and increased TCR diversity were shown by the long-lived group, suggesting age selection. There was a strong correlation between observed TCR beta diversity and the percentage of naive T cells measured by flow cytometry. Estimates of total diversity based on one million sequenced T cells were regarded as lower bounds and as underestimates.

The library came from 5' RACE. Sequencing relied on an Illumina HiSeq 2500. A second PCR of roughly 7 to 11 cycles was performed with a sample-barcoded 5' primer and a J-beta primer mix. A unique molecular identifier was introduced onto each TCR beta cDNA molecule by a template-switch 5' adaptor carrying 12 random nucleotides. Each sample yielded at least 3 million CDR3-containing paired-end reads. The Mint cDNA synthesis kit, primed by a TRBC-specific oligonucleotide, was used to synthesize first-strand cDNA from all RNA. Following uracil-DNA glycosylase treatment, all cDNA underwent a first 18-cycle PCR with the universal primers M1SS and BC2_uni_R. Per the authors' processing: For normalization, 1 million high-quality reads were randomly selected from each sample, with every read carrying a distinct molecular identifier. Instead of being binned into consensus sequences, reads with shared molecular identifiers were discarded. CDR3 identification, clonotype clustering and error correction used MiTCR with a Q25 quality threshold and the strictest error-elimination algorithm. A nonparametric unseen species model using Euler transformation provided a lower-bound estimate of total TCR beta diversity. TCRdb trimmed public reads at Q25 via fastp, called clones via MiXCR and kept in-frame beta chains. Merged by CDR3 protein, the rows form single entries marked with the most common genes and DNA. For this entry, the V and J calls and clone size follow TCRdb and not the study's own pipeline. In all, the sample holds some 800,000 distinct CDR3 sequences, and 20% to 25% of those were seen once. Under 4% of the sample is held by the ten biggest clonotypes.

These data were likewise used in another study, on T cells of mothers and their children. As the second publication notes: Nine systemically healthy Caucasian individuals, comprising three mothers and their six children, were included as donors. cDNA synthesis used all of the extracted RNA, with 1.5 ug of RNA in each 15 ul reaction. In the second PCR, the M1S primer introduced both the sample barcodes and 2-4 random nucleotides. More than 8 million TCR beta CDR3 reads were obtained from each mother, and about 3 million reads were obtained from each child. TCR recombination output is similarly shaped by thymic selection in related and unrelated pairs, with a minor effect exerted by inherited differences. Normalized repertoire overlap was always slightly but never significantly higher in related than unrelated mother-child pairs. No persistent microchimeric T cell clones were found, with a detection sensitivity of approximately 100 clones per million clonotypes. Deep NGS was used in the study to compare the TCR beta repertoires of mothers and children and to look for features that separate related mother-child pairs from unrelated individuals. The mean age was roughly 40 +/- 4 years for the mothers and approximately 11 +/- 4 years for the children. After adapters were ligated using NEBNext reagents, the libraries underwent 100+100 nt paired-end sequencing on an Illumina HiSeq 2000. Mother and child libraries were prepared a month apart and sequenced in separate runs to prevent cross-contamination. For each donor, between roughly 450,000 and 2,100,000 distinct TCR beta clonotypes were identified. Naive TCR beta clonotypes were estimated from low-frequency clonotypes matched to each donor's FACS-determined naive share, without sorting.

The receptor comes from a boy under 18 in good health. Specimen: blood.

The bases are TGTGCCAGCAGTGAAACAGAGGTCCAGCCCCAGCATTTT. It encodes CASSETEVQPQHF. The chain is made from TRBV2 and TRBJ1-5; the D gene cannot be named for sure. As encoded in the germline V gene, CDR1 is SNHLY while CDR2 is FYNNEI. Measured from the cysteine to the phenylalanine, the CDR3 is 13 residues long. Of the read, only the CDR3 DNA is kept; its 39 bases are in frame from base 1. Deletion took 2 bases off V and 7 bases off J, with a span of 9 bases between the germline ends.